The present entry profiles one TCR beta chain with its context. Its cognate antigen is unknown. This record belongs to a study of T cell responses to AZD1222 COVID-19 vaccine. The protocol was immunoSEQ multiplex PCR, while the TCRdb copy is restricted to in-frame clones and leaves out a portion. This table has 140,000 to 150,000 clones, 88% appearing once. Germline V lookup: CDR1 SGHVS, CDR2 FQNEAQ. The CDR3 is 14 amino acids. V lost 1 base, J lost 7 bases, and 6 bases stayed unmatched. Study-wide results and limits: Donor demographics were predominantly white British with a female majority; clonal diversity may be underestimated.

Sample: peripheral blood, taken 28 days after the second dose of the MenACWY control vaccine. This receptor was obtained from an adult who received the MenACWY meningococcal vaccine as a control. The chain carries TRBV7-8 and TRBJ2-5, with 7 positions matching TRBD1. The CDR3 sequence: CASSLGRQGWTQYF. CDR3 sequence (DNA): TGTGCCAGCAGCTTAGGACGACAGGGATGGACCCAGTACTTC.